Following are 22 T cell receptor beta chains from one sample sequenced in a study of T cell repertoires in cytomegalovirus infection. TCRdb reanalysed the reads using MiXCR and keeps one entry per CDR3 protein. The sample shows 450,000 to 600,000 distinct CDR3 sequences, approximately 10% of them seen only once. Sequences were obtained from PBMCs. Every receptor here comes from a human donor in good health (CMV status not recorded). Some clones in this sample may be carry-over from other donors' samples.

This sequence joins TRBV7-9 and TRBJ2-7; D is unclear. CDR1 is SEHNR and CDR2 is FQNEAQ in the germline V gene (reference sequence). V lost 5 bases and J 5 bases, leaving 25 bases between the germline ends. CDR3 length: 17 residues. CDR3 sequence reads: CASSLWGGPWWVNEQYF. As DNA, the CDR3 is TGTGCCAGCAGCCTGTGGGGTGGGCCGTGGTGGGTTAACGAGCAGTACTTC.

This clonotype was seen ten or more times. The chain joins TRBV7-8 to TRBJ2-1; TRBD1 is a possible D gene (6 bases). The ends were cut back, 5 bases at V and 0 bases at J, with 14 bases in the middle. Germline loops: CDR1 SGHVS, CDR2 FQNEAQ. This CDR3 contains 16 residues. As DNA, the CDR3 is TGTGCCAGCAGCCCATTCGGACAGTCCTCCTACAATGAGCAGTTCTTC. Translated, it gives CASSPFGQSSYNEQFF.

This clonotype has more than one count but fewer than ten. CDR3 residues: CSVVLTSIVYEQYF. The CDR3 DNA sequence: TGCAGCGTTGTCCTCACCTCAATAGTCTACGAGCAGTACTTC. This chain links TRBV29-1 with TRBJ2-7, with D unresolved. This CDR3 is 14 amino acids long. Trimming shortened V by 4 bases and J by 3 bases, and 16 bases separated the two germline ends. Germline V CDR1 and CDR2: SQVTM, ANQGSEA.

The chain employs TRBV30 and TRBJ2-7; 11 bases match TRBD2. With 2 bases clipped from V and 4 bases from J, the junction kept 1 base outside the gene matches. Germline CDR1 and CDR2: GTSNPN and SVGIG (reference sequence). The CDR3 is made up of 13 amino acids. CDR3 nucleotides: TGTGCCTGGAGTCTAGCGGGAGGTTACGAGCAGTACTTC. This encodes CAWSLAGGYEQYF.

This clonotype was found many times. The gene calls are TRBV10-3 and TRBJ2-1; 11 bases align to TRBD2. Germline CDR1 and CDR2: ENHRY and SYGVKD. The CDR3 is made up of 16 amino acids. V trimming: 3 bases; J trimming: 1 base; junction bases outside the gene matches: 2. The CDR3 sequence: CAISEGTSGSYNEQFF. Written as DNA, the CDR3 is TGTGCCATCAGTGAAGGGACTAGCGGATCCTACAATGAGCAGTTCTTC.

This clonotype was detected many times. The chain combines TRBV20-1 with TRBJ1-2, with a weak D call TRBD1 (5 bases). V lost 3 bases and J 3 bases, leaving 14 bases between the germline ends. This CDR3 has 14 amino acids. Germline-derived CDR1 and CDR2 are DFQATT and SNEGSKA (reference sequence). This CDR3 reads CSASGPQADYGYTF. CDR3 bases: TGCAGTGCTAGTGGACCACAGGCCGACTATGGCTACACCTTC.

The sample holds a few counts of this clonotype. The chain joins TRBV27 to TRBJ2-7; D may match TRBD1 or TRBD2 (5 bases each). V shed 2 bases and J shed 4 bases, with 15 bases lying between them. CDR3 length: 15 amino acids. The germline V gene encodes CDR1 MNHEY and CDR2 SMNVEV (reference sequence). The CDR3 loop is CASSLRGPSRYEQYF. The DNA for the CDR3 is TGTGCCAGCAGTTTAAGGGGACCTTCAAGGTACGAGCAGTACTTC.

At least ten counts were recorded for this clonotype. The genes are TRBV28 and TRBJ2-4; TRBD1 is a possible D gene (5 bases). Between the trimmed V and J ends, which lost 4 bases and 2 bases, there was a span of 15 bases. CDR1 and CDR2 from the germline V gene are MDHEN and SYDVKM. This CDR3 has 16 amino acids. CDR3 protein: CASSSTRVMTKNIQYF. CDR3 DNA: TGTGCCAGCAGTTCCACCAGGGTGATGACCAAAAACATTCAGTACTTC.

This clonotype has only a few counts. The chain joins TRBV27 to TRBJ2-1; 14 nucleotides line up with TRBD2. V trimming: 5 bases; J trimming: 7 bases; junction bases outside the gene matches: 7. The CDR3 covers 16 residues. Germline values: CDR1 MNHEY, CDR2 SMNVEV (reference sequence). For the CDR3, the DNA is TGTGCCAGCAGTCCTCGACTAGCGGGAGGGCTAAATGAGCAGTTCTTC. This encodes CASSPRLAGGLNEQFF.

In this sample, this clonotype turned up a few times. The V and J genes are TRBV6-6 and TRBJ1-1, with D maybe TRBD1 (6 bases). The V and J ends lost 0 bases and 4 bases respectively, with 9 bases between them. Germline lookup yields CDR1 MNHNY and CDR2 SVGAGI (reference sequence). This CDR3 has 14 residues. The CDR3 sequence is CASSYSGAPTEAFF. The CDR3 coding sequence is TGTGCCAGCAGTTACTCGGGGGCGCCCACTGAAGCTTTCTTT.

This clonotype was detected only a few times. CDR3 DNA sequence: TGTGCCAGCAGCGTAAAGTTGGGAGTTATGTACAATGAGCAGTTCTTC. Translating gives CASSVKLGVMYNEQFF. The chain has TRBV9 and TRBJ2-1; D is perhaps TRBD2 (5 bases). Trimming shortened V by 1 base and J by 4 bases, and 15 bases separated the two germline ends. CDR3 size: 16 residues. From germline, CDR1 is SGDLS and CDR2 YYNGEE.

This rearrangement joins TRBV27 to TRBJ2-1, with 7 bases aligning to TRBD1. V lost 6 bases to trimming and J lost 3 bases; unmatched junction nucleotides: 8. In germline, CDR1 is MNHEY, CDR2 SMNVEV (reference sequence). CDR3 length: 15 residues. As DNA, the CDR3 is TGTGCCAGCAGGGCAAGGGGGCAGGGCTACAATGAGCAGTTCTTC. Amino acid sequence: CASRARGQGYNEQFF.

V is TRBV27 and J is TRBJ2-5; D gene uncertain. This CDR3 spans 13 amino acids. V lost 4 bases and J 2 bases, leaving 8 bases between the germline ends. Germline lookup yields CDR1 MNHEY and CDR2 SMNVEV (reference sequence). The CDR3 nucleotides read TGTGCCAGCAGTTGGAAGCCTCAAGAGACCCAGTACTTC. This codes for CASSWKPQETQYF.

This clonotype was observed a few times. The V call is TRBV10-3, the J call TRBJ2-1; D ambiguous. There are 11 residues in the CDR3. The V gene lost 3 bases and the J gene lost 9 bases, with 6 bases spanning the gap. CDR1 and CDR2 (germline): ENHRY, SYGVKD. For the CDR3, the DNA is TGTGCCATCAGTGATACGAGTGAGCAGTTCTTC. This gives the protein CAISDTSEQFF.

This clonotype was detected many times. This chain uses TRBV28 with TRBJ2-4; 7 bases match TRBD1. CDR1 is MDHEN, CDR2 SYDVKM, per germline. V shed 6 bases, J shed 4 bases, and the junction held 3 bases outside the gene matches. This CDR3 contains 13 residues. CDR3 sequence reads: CASRGTEKNIQYF. Written as DNA, the CDR3 is TGTGCCAGCAGGGGGACAGAGAAAAACATTCAGTACTTC.

This clonotype was seen ten or more times. The rearrangement joins TRBV12-3 or TRBV12-4 to TRBJ1-2; D unclear. This CDR3 region has 14 residues. Between the trimmed V and J ends, which lost 2 bases and 4 bases, there was a span of 11 bases. The CDR3 reads CASSLSRTSYGYTF. The DNA of the CDR3 is TGTGCCAGCAGTTTAAGTCGGACGTCCTATGGCTACACCTTC.

This clonotype appeared a few times. The chain links TRBV9 to TRBJ1-2; no clear D. This CDR3 contains 12 residues. Germline lookup yields CDR1 SGDLS and CDR2 YYNGEE. V shed 0 bases and J shed 4 bases, with 4 bases lying between them. DNA for the CDR3: TGTGCCAGCAGCGTAGAGGGCTATGGCTACACCTTC. Translated: CASSVEGYGYTF.

This clonotype was observed many times. The CDR3 loop reads CASRRGQPFVSYTF. The CDR3 DNA reads TGTGCCAGCAGAAGGGGACAGCCGTTTGTTAGCTACACCTTC. V and J are TRBV2 and TRBJ1-2; TRBD1 aligns across 7 bases. Germline CDR1 and CDR2: SNHLY and FYNNEI. The length of the CDR3 is 14 residues. V was pared by 6 bases and J by 9 bases, with 13 bases of the junction left unmatched.

This clonotype was detected ten times or more. The chain couples TRBV9 to TRBJ2-1; no firm D call. This CDR3 comprises 14 residues. The V end was cut by 0 bases, the J end by 3 bases, with 7 bases between. The germline CDR1 and CDR2 sequences are SGDLS and YYNGEE. CDR3 amino acids: CASSVASRYNEQFF. The CDR3, as DNA: TGTGCCAGCAGCGTAGCCTCACGCTACAATGAGCAGTTCTTC.

Many counts were recorded for this clonotype. V is TRBV11-2 and J is TRBJ2-1, with 14 positions matching TRBD2. The germline V gene has CDR1 SGHAT and CDR2 FQNNGV. CDR3 length equals 19 residues. Germline trimming cut 2 bases from V and 1 base from J; bases unmatched to any gene: 7. The CDR3 DNA reads TGTGCCAGCAGCTTAAGGGGGACTAGCGGGAGTACGTCCTACAATGAGCAGTTCTTC. Translation gives CASSLRGTSGSTSYNEQFF.

This clonotype has just a few counts. V usage is TRBV7-9 and J usage is TRBJ2-2, with 7 nucleotides matching TRBD1. Germline CDR1 SEHNR, CDR2 FQNEAQ (reference sequence). The length of the CDR3 is 15 residues. The J segment lost 3 bases and the V segment lost 5 bases, leaving 6 bases of the junction unmatched. DNA of the CDR3: TGTGCCAGCAGCCGACATACAGGGGACACCGGGGAGCTGTTTTTT. Its translation: CASSRHTGDTGELFF.

The chain has TRBV29-1 and TRBJ2-5, with 7 bases identical to TRBD2. The CDR3 totals 13 residues. Trimming at V came to 7 bases and at J to 1 base, leaving 6 bases not matched to a gene. The V gene's germline CDR1 is SQVTM and CDR2 ANQGSEA. The chain's CDR3 is CSASGLTQETQYF. As DNA, the CDR3 is TGCAGCGCCTCGGGACTAACCCAAGAGACCCAGTACTTC.